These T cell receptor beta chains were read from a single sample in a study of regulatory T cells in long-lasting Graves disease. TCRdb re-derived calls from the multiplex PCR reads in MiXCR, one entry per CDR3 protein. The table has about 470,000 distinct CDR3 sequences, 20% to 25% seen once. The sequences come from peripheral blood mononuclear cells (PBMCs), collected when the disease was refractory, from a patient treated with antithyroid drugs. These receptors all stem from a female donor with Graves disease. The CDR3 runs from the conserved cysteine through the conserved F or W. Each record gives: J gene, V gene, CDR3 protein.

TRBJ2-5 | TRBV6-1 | CASPRGGGETQYF
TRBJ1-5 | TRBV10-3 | CAISESLVPLGESYQPQHF
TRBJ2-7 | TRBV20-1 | CSAHWGNEQYF
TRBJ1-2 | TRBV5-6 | CASSYGRSAGYTF
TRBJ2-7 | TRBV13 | CASSSRREQYF
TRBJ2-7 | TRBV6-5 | CASSYDTASSYEQYF
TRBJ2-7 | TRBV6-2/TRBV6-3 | CASSEGLAGDGQYF
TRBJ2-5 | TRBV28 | CASSLGHQETQYF
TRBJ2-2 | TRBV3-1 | CASSQASGRDTGELFF
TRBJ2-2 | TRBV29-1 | CSVVWLSQTNTGELFF
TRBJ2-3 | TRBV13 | CASSPPSGRRTDTQYF
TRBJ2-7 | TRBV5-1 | CASSLHLLDEQYF
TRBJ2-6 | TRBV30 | CAWSREAGANVLTF
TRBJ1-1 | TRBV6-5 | CASSYSSAKNTEAFF
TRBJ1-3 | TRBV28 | CASSLNRLSSGNTIYF
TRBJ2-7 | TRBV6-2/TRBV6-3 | CATSRGYYEQYF
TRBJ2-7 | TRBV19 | CASSAGLGYEQYF
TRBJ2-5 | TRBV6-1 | CASRLAGGLETQYF
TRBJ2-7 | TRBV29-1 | CSVEAGTGGYEQYF
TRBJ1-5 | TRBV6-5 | CASSYSGRDQPQHF
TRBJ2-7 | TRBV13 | CASSLTGSWAYEQYF
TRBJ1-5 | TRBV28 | CASSPTSGSNQPQHF
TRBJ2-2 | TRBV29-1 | CSVGSGATGELFF
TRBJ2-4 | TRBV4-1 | CASSLLGTPKNIQYF
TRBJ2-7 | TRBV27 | CASSLRQTAQGYEQYF
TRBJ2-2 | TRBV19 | CASSDRQRELFF
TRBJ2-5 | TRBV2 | CASPPGETQYF
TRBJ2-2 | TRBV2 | CASSGGKLDTGELFF
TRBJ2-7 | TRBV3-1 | CASSQELPDEQYF
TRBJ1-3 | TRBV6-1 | CASSAGTLGNTIYF
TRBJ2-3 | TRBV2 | CASSGQREFADTQYF
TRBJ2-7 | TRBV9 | CASSGPGVRSYEQYF
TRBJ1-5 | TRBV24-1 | CATSDPTWTGGQPQHF
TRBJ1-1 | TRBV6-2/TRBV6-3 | CASSYAGAAAFF
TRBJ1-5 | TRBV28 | CASTTGVGVQPQHF
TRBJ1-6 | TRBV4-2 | CASSDGQGKSPLHF
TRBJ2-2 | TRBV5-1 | CASSLSANTGELFF
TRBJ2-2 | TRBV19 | CASSPHVQTNTGELFF
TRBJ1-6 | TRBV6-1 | CASNPTGGTYNSPLHF
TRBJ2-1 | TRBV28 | CASSFGGGYEQFF
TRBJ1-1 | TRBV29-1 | CSASGTVNTEAFF
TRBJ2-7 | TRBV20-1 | CSARSGTSGYEQYF
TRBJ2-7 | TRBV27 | CASSSGTTVEQYF
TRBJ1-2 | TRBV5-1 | CASSFGQGKLYGYTF
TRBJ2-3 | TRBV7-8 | CASSLDFTQRKDTQYF
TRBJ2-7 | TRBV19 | CASSISGAYEQYF
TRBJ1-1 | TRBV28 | CASRGRGATEAFF
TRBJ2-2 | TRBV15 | CATSRPLQGGDTGELFF
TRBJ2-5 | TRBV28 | CASSQTGDETQYF
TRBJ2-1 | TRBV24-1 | CATSDAGTSHYNEQFF
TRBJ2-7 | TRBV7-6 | CASSLEGDSSYEQYF
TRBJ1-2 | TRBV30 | CAWSVQIRSPYGYTF